Below are 22 T cell receptor beta chains sequenced from a single sample in a study of monozygotic twins with inflammatory bowel disease. TCRdb reanalyzed the 5' RACE reads, giving one entry per CDR3 protein sequence and no DNA. The sample yields 200,000 to 250,000 distinct CDR3 sequences, of which the top ten take up roughly 7.1%. What was sequenced was blood. All receptors derive from a human donor with ulcerative colitis or Crohn's disease, or a healthy co-twin of an affected twin (not recorded which).

The V gene is TRBV20-1, the J gene TRBJ2-7. The CDR3 sequence is 11 residues long. Germline V gene lookup returns CDR1 DFQATT and CDR2 SNEGSKA (reference sequence). The CDR3 reads CSARLAIEQYF.

The rearrangement uses TRBV6-2 or TRBV6-3 and TRBJ2-1; the TRBD2 assignment by TCRdb is unverifiable without DNA. There are 14 residues in the CDR3. Germline assignment: CDR1 MNHEY and CDR2 SVGEGT. CDR3 in amino acids: CASSFASGYNEQFF.

V and J are TRBV2 and TRBJ2-7; TCRdb lists TRBD2, though no DNA is available to test this call. This CDR3 contains 17 residues. Per the germline V gene, CDR1 is SNHLY and CDR2 is FYNNEI. CDR3 protein: CASSELGAGLAGTEQYF.

The CDR3 region is CASSSFDSKGDTEAFF. The chain has TRBV12-3 or TRBV12-4 and TRBJ1-1; there is no DNA to check the TCRdb D call of TRBD1. This CDR3 contains 16 residues.

J is TRBJ2-5 and V is TRBV29-1; TCRdb's D call, TRBD2, is unchecked because there is no DNA. The CDR3 is made up of 15 amino acids. Germline CDR1 reads SQVTM; CDR2 reads ANQGSEA. The CDR3 sequence is CSVEDLGPTREPQYF.

The chain recombines TRBV2 with TRBJ2-2; there is no DNA to check the TCRdb D call of TRBD2. The CDR3 runs 14 residues. Germline V lookup: CDR1 SNHLY, CDR2 FYNNEI. The CDR3 sequence: CASSLDYNTGELFF.

The V and J genes are TRBV24-1 and TRBJ2-1; TCRdb outputs TRBD1, but without DNA this stays unchecked. From germline, CDR1 is KGHDR and CDR2 SFDVKD. The CDR3 totals 13 residues. CDR3 residues: CATRGTGKDEQFF.

CDR3 loop: CASSPGTGGISGELFF. J is TRBJ2-2 and V is TRBV7-8; without DNA, the TCRdb call of TRBD1 cannot be checked. Germline CDR1 is SGHVS and CDR2 is FQNEAQ. The CDR3 runs 16 residues.

The chain is built from TRBV10-3 and TRBJ2-2; TCRdb's D call of TRBD1 is untestable without DNA. This CDR3 has 15 residues. CDR1 is ENHRY and CDR2 is SYGVKD in the germline V gene. CDR3 sequence: CAISERTGDTGELFF.

This chain's CDR3 is CASSFDSSSTDTQYF. The rearrangement joins TRBV11-2 to TRBJ2-3. The CDR3 contains 15 residues. CDR1 is SGHAT, CDR2 FQNNGV, per germline.

The rearrangement joins TRBV7-6 to TRBJ2-7; TCRdb calls TRBD2, which cannot be checked without DNA. This CDR3 is built from 15 residues. In germline, CDR1 is SGHVS, CDR2 FNYEAQ. The CDR3 loop reads CASSLTSVASYEQYF.

This chain uses TRBV7-8 with TRBJ1-2; without DNA, the TCRdb call of TRBD1 cannot be checked. The germline CDR1 and CDR2 sequences are SGHVS and FQNEAQ. The CDR3 is 16 residues long. CDR3 protein: CASSPIGTGRNYGYTF.

V usage is TRBV12-3 or TRBV12-4 and J usage is TRBJ2-2; TCRdb designates TRBD1, a call that cannot be tested without DNA. The CDR3 runs 14 residues. Here the CDR3 reads CASSPTGRTGELFF.

This chain links TRBV11-2 with TRBJ2-3; as DNA is missing, the TRBD2 call by TCRdb cannot be tested. The CDR3 spans 16 residues. Germline CDR1 and CDR2: SGHAT and FQNNGV. CDR3 in amino acids: CASSYLEGSHTDTQYF.

This chain links TRBV12-3 or TRBV12-4 with TRBJ2-3. The length of the CDR3 is 12 residues. The CDR3: CASTLGSDTQYF.

The V gene is TRBV2, the J gene TRBJ1-3. Germline V CDR1 and CDR2: SNHLY, FYNNEI. The CDR3 is 14 amino acids. CDR3 in amino acids: CASSELFSGNTIYF.

V is TRBV5-1 and J is TRBJ2-7; checking the TCRdb D call of TRBD1 is not possible without DNA. The germline CDR1 and CDR2 sequences are SGHRS and YFSETQ. This CDR3 is built from 15 residues. The CDR3 sequence: CASSWSGQGADEQYF.

The chain couples TRBV18 to TRBJ2-1; TCRdb indicates TRBD1, and absent DNA this call remains unverified. This CDR3 comprises 14 residues. CDR1 KGHSH and CDR2 LQKENI come from the germline V gene. CDR3 sequence reads: CASSPGQGTNEQFF. The complete variable domain, with remaining parts taken from reference TRBV18 and TRBJ2-1, reads NAGVMQNPRHLVRRRGQEARLRCSPMKGHSHVYWYRQLPEEGLKFMVYLQKENIIDESGMPKERFSAEFPKEGPSILRIQQVVRGDSAAYFCASSPGQGTNEQFFGPGTRLTVL.

The chain is built from TRBV29-1 and TRBJ1-1. This CDR3 has 12 residues. The germline V gene has CDR1 SQVTM and CDR2 ANQGSEA. CDR3 amino acids: CSVDPSLGEAFF.

The chain recombines TRBV11-2 with TRBJ2-4; TCRdb selects TRBD1, and the lack of DNA leaves this call unchecked. CDR1 and CDR2 from the germline V gene are SGHAT and FQNNGV. The CDR3 contains 17 residues. The CDR3 loop is CASSLDQGGPSKNIQYF. Full variable domain (missing parts from reference TRBV11-2 and TRBJ2-4): EAGVAQSPRYKIIEKRQSVAFWCNPISGHATLYWYQQILGQGPKLLIQFQNNGVVDDSQLPKDRFSAERLKGVDSTLKIQPAKLEDSAVYLCASSLDQGGPSKNIQYFGAGTRLSVL.

CDR3: CASSRTGGVTEAFF. The V call is TRBV7-9, the J call TRBJ1-1; with no DNA, the TCRdb D assignment of TRBD1 cannot be verified. Looked up from germline, CDR1 is SEHNR and CDR2 is FQNEAQ (reference sequence). This CDR3 has 14 residues.

The genes are TRBV14 and TRBJ2-1; TCRdb outputs TRBD1, but without DNA this stays unchecked. The CDR3 is made up of 17 amino acids. The germline V gene encodes CDR1 SGHDN and CDR2 FVKESK. The chain's CDR3 is CASSQDLGTGGYNEQFF.